The 7 T cell receptor beta chains reported below all come from one sample, sequenced in a study of CD8 T cells in Susac syndrome. After extraction with the RNeasy kit, about 0.5 to 1 ug of the RNA was reverse transcribed using random hexamers. In TCRdb, the immunoSEQ multiplex PCR reads were re-called with MiXCR into one record per CDR3 protein. The data show approximately 180,000 distinct CDR3 sequences, more than 90% seen once. The specimen sequenced was CD4+ T cells from PBMCs. These receptors were obtained from a human donor with multiple sclerosis.

CDR3 loop: CSAFDGYGYTF. DNA of the CDR3: TGCAGTGCTTTCGACGGCTATGGCTACACCTTC. V usage is TRBV20-1 and J usage is TRBJ1-2; D is ambiguous. With 5 bases removed from V and 4 bases from J, the gap between germline ends came to 8 bases. CDR1 DFQATT and CDR2 SNEGSKA come from the germline V gene (reference sequence). The CDR3 is 11 amino acids.

The rearrangement joins TRBV30 to TRBJ2-7, with TRBD2 identical over 8 bases. The CDR3 spans 16 residues. Looked up from germline, CDR1 is GTSNPN and CDR2 is SVGIG (reference sequence). With 3 bases clipped from V and 1 base from J, the junction kept 11 bases outside the gene matches. CDR3 DNA: TGTGCCTGGAGGGGACGACCGGGACTAGGATCCTACGAGCAGTACTTC. Its translation is CAWRGRPGLGSYEQYF. The full variable domain, with the rest looked up from reference TRBV30 and TRBJ2-7, is SQTIHQWPATLVQPVGSPLSLECTVEGTSNPNLYWYRQAAGRGLQLLFYSVGIGQISSEVPQNLSASRPQDRQFILSSKKLLLSDSGFYLCAWRGRPGLGSYEQYFGPGTRLTVT.

This chain links TRBV11-3 with TRBJ2-3; D is possibly TRBD2 (5 bases). This CDR3 has 12 residues. From germline, CDR1 is SGHNT and CDR2 YENEEA. Trimming stripped 8 bases from V and 0 bases from J, with 6 bases between. CDR3: CASGSSTDTQYF. CDR3 nucleotides: TGTGCCAGCGGGAGTAGCACAGATACGCAGTATTTT.

This rearrangement joins TRBV28 to TRBJ2-1; a possible D gene is TRBD1 (6 bases). The CDR3 is made up of 12 amino acids. The V and J ends lost 5 bases and 6 bases respectively, with 8 bases between them. Germline loops: CDR1 MDHEN, CDR2 SYDVKM. The CDR3 coding sequence is TGTGCCAGCAGTCCACAGGGCAATGAGCAGTTCTTC. It is translated as CASSPQGNEQFF.

The CDR3 sequence is CAWSHRGAGGSYEQYF. The CDR3 region has the DNA TGTGCCTGGAGCCATAGGGGGGCAGGGGGCAGTTACGAGCAGTACTTC. The chain combines TRBV30 with TRBJ2-7; 8 bases match TRBD1. Trimming at V came to 3 bases and at J to 4 bases, leaving 14 bases not matched to a gene. CDR1 is GTSNPN, CDR2 SVGIG, per germline (reference sequence). This CDR3 has 16 amino acids.

CDR3 nucleotide sequence: TGTGCCAGCAGCTCCGCCATTGGGGTAAGAACTTTCTTT. This codes for CASSSAIGVRTFF. The V and J genes are TRBV7-2 and TRBJ1-1; D gene unclear. The CDR3 is made up of 13 amino acids. CDR1 and CDR2 from the germline V gene are SGHTA and FQGNSA. Trimming shortened V by 4 bases and J by 12 bases, and 18 bases separated the two germline ends.

This clonotype was observed once. The chain links TRBV20-1 to TRBJ2-5; 8 nucleotides agree with TRBD2. This CDR3 is built from 13 residues. J was trimmed by 3 bases and V by 4 bases; bases with no gene match: 4. The germline CDR1 and CDR2 sequences are DFQATT and SNEGSKA (reference sequence). CDR3 sequence reads: CSATAGAEETQYF. The CDR3 nucleotides read TGCAGTGCTACAGCGGGGGCGGAAGAGACCCAGTACTTC.